The clone carrying this T cell receptor (beta chain) occurred many times. CDR3 length equals 14 residues. With 3 bases clipped from V and 2 bases from J, the junction kept 5 bases outside the gene matches. Germline V lookup: CDR1 SGDLS, CDR2 YYNGEE. One entry per CDR3 protein results from TCRdb running MiXCR on the 5' RACE reads. The sample holds tens of thousands of distinct CDR3 sequences, over 3.5% seen once. The entry originates in a study of CD8 T cells in ankylosing spondylitis. The chain uses TRBV9 and TRBJ2-7, with 7 bases aligning to TRBD1. The sequenced sample consisted of blood, either unsorted or a sorted T cell fraction (not recorded which). The source of this sequence is a female donor with ankylosing spondylitis or in good health (not recorded which). As DNA, the CDR3 is TGTGCCAGCAGCGGAAAGACAGGGCCCTACGAGCAGTACTTC. Encoded protein: CASSGKTGPYEQYF. Full variable domain (rest looked up from reference TRBV9 and TRBJ2-7): DSGVTQTPKHLITATGQRVTLRCSPRSGDLSVYWYQQSLDQGLQFLIQYYNGEERAKGNILERFSAQQFPDLHSELNLSSLELGDSALYFCASSGKTGPYEQYFGPGTRLTVT.